These T cell receptor beta chains were read from a single sample in a study of tumor-infiltrating lymphocytes in primary liver carcinoma. Each CDR3 protein is one row after TCRdb ran MiXCR on the multiplex PCR reads. The sample lists about 180,000 distinct CDR3 sequences, about 55% occurring once. What was sequenced was peripheral blood. The receptors originated from a man aged 40-49 years with primary liver carcinoma and hepatitis B virus infection. CDR3s include the opening cysteine and the closing phenylalanine or tryptophan. D genes are given only for firm matches. For some rows the clone size is stated as once, few or many, or as a class when expanded; others skip it.

cdr3_nt: TGTGCCAGCAGTGACGAGCTAGCACCGAGCTCCTACAATGTGCAGTTCTTC
cdr3_aa: CASSDELAPSSYNVQFF
j_call: TRBJ2-1
v_call: TRBV5-4
clone_size: once
d_call: -
cdr3_length: 17

cdr3_nt: TGTGCCAGCAGCTTGGGGGCGCAGGAAGAGACCCAGTACTTC
cdr3_aa: CASSLGAQEETQYF
j_call: TRBJ2-5
v_call: TRBV5-4
clone_size: -
d_call: -
cdr3_length: 14

cdr3_nt: TGTGCCAGCAGTTTATCGGGACCTAGAGGCGAGCAGTACTTC
cdr3_aa: CASSLSGPRGEQYF
j_call: TRBJ2-7
v_call: TRBV28
clone_size: few
d_call: -
cdr3_length: 14

cdr3_nt: TGCAGCATTGACCCGGGCCTCCGGTATGGCTACACCTTC
cdr3_aa: CSIDPGLRYGYTF
j_call: TRBJ1-2
v_call: TRBV29-1
clone_size: -
d_call: -
cdr3_length: 13

cdr3_nt: TGTGCCAGCACCCCAGGCCCAGATGAAAAACTGTTTTTT
cdr3_aa: CASTPGPDEKLFF
j_call: TRBJ1-4
v_call: TRBV12-3/TRBV12-4
clone_size: few
d_call: -
cdr3_length: 13

cdr3_nt: TGTGCCAGCACCGCTCAGGGCCTTGAAGCTTTCTTT
cdr3_aa: CASTAQGLEAFF
j_call: TRBJ1-1
v_call: TRBV6-1
clone_size: -
d_call: -
cdr3_length: 12

cdr3_nt: TGTGCCAGCAGTTACCCTACTTGGACCTACGAGCAGTACTTC
cdr3_aa: CASSYPTWTYEQYF
j_call: TRBJ2-7
v_call: TRBV6-5
clone_size: -
d_call: -
cdr3_length: 14

cdr3_nt: TGCGCCAGCAGTGGAACAGGCTCCTACAATGAGCAGTTCTTC
cdr3_aa: CASSGTGSYNEQFF
j_call: TRBJ2-1
v_call: TRBV10-2
clone_size: few
d_call: -
cdr3_length: 14

cdr3_nt: TGTGCCTGGGGAGGAATAGCCAAAAACATTCAGTACTTC
cdr3_aa: CAWGGIAKNIQYF
j_call: TRBJ2-4
v_call: TRBV30
clone_size: few
d_call: -
cdr3_length: 13

cdr3_nt: TGCAGCGTTTCGAGAGGGCCGGTGGGAGATACACAGTATTTT
cdr3_aa: CSVSRGPVGDTQYF
j_call: TRBJ2-3
v_call: TRBV29-1
clone_size: -
d_call: -
cdr3_length: 14

cdr3_nt: TGCGCCAGTCAGGCAGAGGGAGAATGGGAGAGAAATGAGCAGTTCTTC
cdr3_aa: CASQAEGEWERNEQFF
j_call: TRBJ2-1
v_call: TRBV5-4
clone_size: -
d_call: -
cdr3_length: 16

cdr3_nt: TGTGCCAGCAGTCGGAGGACAGGGGAAGGCTACACCTTC
cdr3_aa: CASSRRTGEGYTF
j_call: TRBJ1-2
v_call: TRBV6-1
clone_size: -
d_call: TRBD1
cdr3_length: 13

cdr3_nt: TGCAGCGTTTACAGAGCGCCAGGGACTGAAGCTTTCTTT
cdr3_aa: CSVYRAPGTEAFF
j_call: TRBJ1-1
v_call: TRBV29-1
clone_size: -
d_call: -
cdr3_length: 13

cdr3_nt: TGTGCCAGCAGCCCCGGGACGCCGACCTACGAGCAGTACTTC
cdr3_aa: CASSPGTPTYEQYF
j_call: TRBJ2-7
v_call: TRBV6-6
clone_size: -
d_call: -
cdr3_length: 14

cdr3_nt: TGCGCCAGCAGCGAGAAAGTACCAGCGGGAGGGCTAGCCAAAAACATTCAGTACTTC
cdr3_aa: CASSEKVPAGGLAKNIQYF
j_call: TRBJ2-4
v_call: TRBV4-1
clone_size: -
d_call: TRBD2
cdr3_length: 19

cdr3_nt: TGTGCCAGCACGGAGCAGGGCGGTTCACCCCTCCACTTT
cdr3_aa: CASTEQGGSPLHF
j_call: TRBJ1-6
v_call: TRBV12-3/TRBV12-4
clone_size: -
d_call: -
cdr3_length: 13

cdr3_nt: TGTGCCAGCAGTTTAAAAGACGGAGCCTACGAGCGGTACTTC
cdr3_aa: CASSLKDGAYERYF
j_call: TRBJ2-7
v_call: TRBV11-2
clone_size: once
d_call: -
cdr3_length: 14

cdr3_nt: TGCAGCGGTGATATGGGACAGGGGGATGAAAAACTGTTTTTT
cdr3_aa: CSGDMGQGDEKLFF
j_call: TRBJ1-4
v_call: TRBV29-1
clone_size: -
d_call: TRBD1
cdr3_length: 14

cdr3_nt: TGCGCCAGCAGCCAAGTACAGGTCGTATACGAGCAGTACTTC
cdr3_aa: CASSQVQVVYEQYF
j_call: TRBJ2-7
v_call: TRBV4-1
clone_size: -
d_call: -
cdr3_length: 14

cdr3_nt: TGTGACAGCACCCTACCCCGGGGCAGTTACGAGCAATACTTC
cdr3_aa: CDSTLPRGSYEQYF
j_call: TRBJ2-7
v_call: TRBV12-3/TRBV12-4
clone_size: -
d_call: -
cdr3_length: 14

cdr3_nt: TGTGCCAGCAGCTTAGCGCTCGGGGTGCGCGGGGAGCTGTTTTTT
cdr3_aa: CASSLALGVRGELFF
j_call: TRBJ2-2
v_call: TRBV7-2
clone_size: once
d_call: -
cdr3_length: 15

cdr3_nt: TGTGCCAGCAGCATCGACAGGGGGCTCGGCTACACCTTC
cdr3_aa: CASSIDRGLGYTF
j_call: TRBJ1-2
v_call: TRBV5-5
clone_size: -
d_call: TRBD1
cdr3_length: 13

cdr3_nt: TGTGCCAGCAGCTCCGGGGACAGTGGCTATGGCTACACCTTC
cdr3_aa: CASSSGDSGYGYTF
j_call: TRBJ1-2
v_call: TRBV11-2
clone_size: -
d_call: TRBD1
cdr3_length: 14

cdr3_nt: TGTGCCAGCACCGGAGGACCGAACAATGAGCAGTTCTTC
cdr3_aa: CASTGGPNNEQFF
j_call: TRBJ2-1
v_call: TRBV5-6
clone_size: -
d_call: -
cdr3_length: 13

cdr3_nt: TGTGCCAGCAGCTTAGGGGCTGCCGGGGAGCTGTTTTTT
cdr3_aa: CASSLGAAGELFF
j_call: TRBJ2-2
v_call: TRBV7-8
clone_size: -
d_call: -
cdr3_length: 13

cdr3_nt: TGCGCCAGCAGCCAGGACCCCGCGGGACTGGATAATGAAAAACTGTTTTTT
cdr3_aa: CASSQDPAGLDNEKLFF
j_call: TRBJ1-4
v_call: TRBV4-1
clone_size: -
d_call: -
cdr3_length: 17

cdr3_nt: TGTGCCAGCAGCTCGAACGGGGGGTACGGCTACACCTTC
cdr3_aa: CASSSNGGYGYTF
j_call: TRBJ1-2
v_call: TRBV11-2
clone_size: many
d_call: -
cdr3_length: 13

cdr3_nt: TGTGCCAGCAGCTTTCGGGTCAATAACGGCGAGCAGTACTTC
cdr3_aa: CASSFRVNNGEQYF
j_call: TRBJ2-7
v_call: TRBV11-2
clone_size: -
d_call: -
cdr3_length: 14

cdr3_nt: TGCGCCAGCAGCTCCGGGACAGGGGTTTGTTTAATCGATACGCAGTATTTT
cdr3_aa: CASSSGTGVCLIDTQYF
j_call: TRBJ2-3
v_call: TRBV11-2
clone_size: -
d_call: TRBD1
cdr3_length: 17

cdr3_nt: TGTGCCATCTCGAGGGAGAACACTGAAGCTTTCTTT
cdr3_aa: CAISRENTEAFF
j_call: TRBJ1-1
v_call: TRBV10-3
clone_size: -
d_call: -
cdr3_length: 12

cdr3_nt: TGCAGCGTTGAAGTCTCGGACTACGTGCAGTACTTC
cdr3_aa: CSVEVSDYVQYF
j_call: TRBJ2-7
v_call: TRBV29-1
clone_size: -
d_call: -
cdr3_length: 12

cdr3_nt: TGCGCCAGCAGCCAAGAGGGACATGCCTACGAGCAGTACTTC
cdr3_aa: CASSQEGHAYEQYF
j_call: TRBJ2-7
v_call: TRBV4-1
clone_size: -
d_call: -
cdr3_length: 14

cdr3_nt: TGCACCAGCAGTGAGCCGGGCGCAAATACGCAGTATTTT
cdr3_aa: CTSSEPGANTQYF
j_call: TRBJ2-3
v_call: TRBV10-1
clone_size: -
d_call: -
cdr3_length: 13

cdr3_nt: TGCGCCAGCAAACAGGGTATGAACACTGAAGCTTTCTTT
cdr3_aa: CASKQGMNTEAFF
j_call: TRBJ1-1
v_call: TRBV5-1
clone_size: -
d_call: -
cdr3_length: 13

cdr3_nt: TGTGCCAGCAGTGCCCTCCCCGGGGTCGACTCGACAGGGAATGGCTACACCTTC
cdr3_aa: CASSALPGVDSTGNGYTF
j_call: TRBJ1-2
v_call: TRBV6-6
clone_size: -
d_call: TRBD1
cdr3_length: 18

cdr3_nt: TGTGCCAGCAACCTAGGGTCTTCCAAATTAAAAATTCAGTACTTC
cdr3_aa: CASNLGSSKLKIQYF
j_call: TRBJ2-4
v_call: TRBV11-2
clone_size: -
d_call: -
cdr3_length: 15

cdr3_nt: TGTGCCAGCAGCCCTAGTGGGAGGGCTTCTGGTGAGCAGTTCTTC
cdr3_aa: CASSPSGRASGEQFF
j_call: TRBJ2-1
v_call: TRBV12-3/TRBV12-4
clone_size: -
d_call: TRBD2
cdr3_length: 15

cdr3_nt: TGCGCCAGCAGCCATCCTACGCAGGGGTACCACGAGCAGTACTTC
cdr3_aa: CASSHPTQGYHEQYF
j_call: TRBJ2-7
v_call: TRBV4-1
clone_size: few
d_call: -
cdr3_length: 15